This T cell receptor (beta chain) was captured by sequencing in a study of graft-versus-host responses after intestinal transplantation. General observations from the study: Peak circulating GvH clone levels were associated with early post-transplant HvG declines.

Turning to this clone: Its antigen remains unidentified. The same CDR3 also results from other DNA sequences found in this sample.

Generated by immunoSEQ multiplex PCR, the TCRdb table keeps only in-frame clones and is missing some. The profile shows some 45,000 clones, about 95% of them singletons. There are 14 residues in the CDR3. Germline V gives CDR1 SGHAT, CDR2 FQNNGV. V lost 1 base to trimming and J lost 1 base; unmatched junction nucleotides: 1. The sample was PBMCs, taken about 350 days after intestinal transplant. V and J are TRBV11-2 and TRBJ2-7; 7 nucleotides agree with TRBD1. The receptor comes from a human patient who received an intestinal transplant, so some T cells may come from the graft donor. CDR3 bases: TGTGCCAGCAGCTTAGGGACAGGATCCTACGAGCAGTACTTC. Protein product: CASSLGTGSYEQYF.